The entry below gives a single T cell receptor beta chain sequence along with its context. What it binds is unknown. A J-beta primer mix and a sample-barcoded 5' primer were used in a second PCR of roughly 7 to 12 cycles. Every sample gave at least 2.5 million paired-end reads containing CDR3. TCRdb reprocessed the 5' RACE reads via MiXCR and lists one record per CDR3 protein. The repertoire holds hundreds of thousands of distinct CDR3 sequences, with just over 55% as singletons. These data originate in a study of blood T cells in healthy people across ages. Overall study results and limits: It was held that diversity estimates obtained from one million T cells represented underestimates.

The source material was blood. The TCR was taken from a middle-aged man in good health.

CDR3 sequence: CASSVVGETTDTQYF. In DNA, the CDR3 is TGTGCCAGCAGCGTAGTTGGGGAAACCACAGATACGCAGTATTTT. The V call is TRBV9, the J call TRBJ2-3; D unresolved. Germline V gives CDR1 SGDLS, CDR2 YYNGEE. This CDR3 has 15 residues. Trimming shortened V by 0 bases and J by 2 bases, and 10 bases separated the two germline ends.